This TCR beta chain was found in a study of beta chain features in type 1 diabetes. Findings and limits, study-wide: Sampled from patients, naive, central memory and Treg TCRB repertoires appeared more similar than those sampled from healthy donors. PCR might preferentially amplify shorter templates, equally in patients and controls. Significant though moderate, a shortening of TCRB CDR3s appeared in all four CD4+ subsets of Type 1 diabetes patients.

The whole isolated RNA underwent reverse transcription, so sequencing captured expressed TCRB transcripts. The method was immunoSEQ multiplex PCR; TCRdb's version includes in-frame clones alone and lacks a portion of them. The sample has fewer than 400,000 clones, about a tenth seen once; the top ten hold about 1%. This clone has just a few counts. Its antigen remains unidentified. This CDR3 is 15 amino acids long. Germline V gene sequence: CDR1 SGHRS, CDR2 YFSETQ. V lost 0 bases and J lost 6, with 13 bases in between. The sample was central memory CD4+ T cells from blood. The chain recombines TRBV5-1 with TRBJ1-5; D perhaps matches TRBD1 (5 bases). The sequence was collected from a man aged 25-45 years with type 1 diabetes. CDR3 loop: CASSLDGTLGQPQHF. CDR3 sequence (DNA): TGCGCCAGCAGCTTGGACGGGACTTTAGGTCAGCCCCAGCATTTT.